The clone carrying this TCR beta chain was seen just once. The repertoire was sequenced with immunoSEQ multiplex PCR; TCRdb's copy has only in-frame clones and lacks some. Of a few million clones in the sample, 90% to 95% were seen once. This sample is part of a study of shared clonotypes between healthy human individuals. Per the germline V gene, CDR1 is LNHDA and CDR2 is SQIVND (reference sequence). V dropped 5 bases and J dropped 5; count of bases not matched to a gene: 13. The CDR3 runs to 18 residues. Sequenced sample: naive CD4+ T cells sorted from blood. Subset indicated: CD45RA+ positively selected. The receptor's source is a man aged 18 to 29 in good health. The chain carries TRBV19 and TRBJ2-2; 11 nucleotides align to TRBD2. The CDR3 is CASSPQLGSGRVTGELFF. The DNA for the CDR3 is TGTGCCAGTAGTCCCCAGTTGGGTAGCGGGAGGGTGACCGGGGAGCTGTTTTTT.